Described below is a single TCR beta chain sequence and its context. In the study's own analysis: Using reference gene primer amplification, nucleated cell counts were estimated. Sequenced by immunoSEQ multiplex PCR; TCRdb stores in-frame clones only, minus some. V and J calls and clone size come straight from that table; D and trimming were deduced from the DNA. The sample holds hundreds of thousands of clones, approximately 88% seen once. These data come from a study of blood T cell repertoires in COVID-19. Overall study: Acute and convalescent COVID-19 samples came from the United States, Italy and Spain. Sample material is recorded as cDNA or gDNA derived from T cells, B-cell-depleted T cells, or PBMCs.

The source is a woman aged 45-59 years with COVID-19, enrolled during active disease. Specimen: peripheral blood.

The CDR3 sequence is CASSLGGHSNQPQHF. The CDR3 DNA follows: TGTGCCAGCAGTTTAGGGGGCCATAGCAATCAGCCCCAGCATTTT. V gene TRBV28 combines with J gene TRBJ1-5; tentatively, D is TRBD1 (6 bases). CDR3 size: 15 residues. Germline assignment: CDR1 MDHEN and CDR2 SYDVKM. Deletions cut 2 bases from V and 0 bases from J, with 8 bases between.